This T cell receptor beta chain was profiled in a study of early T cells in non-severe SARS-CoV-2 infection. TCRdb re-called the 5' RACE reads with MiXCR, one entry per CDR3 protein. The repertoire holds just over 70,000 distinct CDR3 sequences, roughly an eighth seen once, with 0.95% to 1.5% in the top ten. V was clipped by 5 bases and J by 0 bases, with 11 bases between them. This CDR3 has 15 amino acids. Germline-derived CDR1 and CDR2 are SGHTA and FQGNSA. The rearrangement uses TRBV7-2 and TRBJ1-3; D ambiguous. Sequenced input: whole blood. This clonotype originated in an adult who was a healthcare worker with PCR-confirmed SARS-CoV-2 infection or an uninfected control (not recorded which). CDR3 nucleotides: TGTGCCAGCAGCCCCCAGACTAGCTCTGGAAACACCATATATTTT. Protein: CASSPQTSSGNTIYF.